This is a list of T cell receptor beta chains from one sample in a study of identical twins. TCRdb re-derived calls from the 5' RACE reads in MiXCR, one entry per CDR3 protein. The sample consists of nearly 650,000 distinct CDR3 sequences, under 8.5% of them appearing once. The same sample was also studied in work on yellow fever vaccine responses in identical twins.

Sequencing was carried out using PBMCs. The receptors derive from a woman aged 18-35 years in good health. CDR3s include the opening cysteine and the closing phenylalanine or tryptophan. The order of the fields is V gene, J gene, D gene, clone size, CDR3 DNA, CDR3 protein. A D gene is named only where the DNA matches it firmly. Expanded clones get a size class; other rows say once, few or many, or leave the size out.

V gene: TRBV12-3/TRBV12-4
J gene: TRBJ1-2
D gene: .
clone size: few
CDR3 DNA: TGTGCCAGCAGTAGAGCAAACTATGGCTACACCTTC
CDR3 protein: CASSRANYGYTF

V gene: TRBV2
J gene: TRBJ1-2
D gene: .
clone size: .
CDR3 DNA: TGTGCCACGTCCTCCGAAATAAAGAACTATGGCTACACCTTC
CDR3 protein: CATSSEIKNYGYTF

V gene: TRBV7-3
J gene: TRBJ2-2
D gene: TRBD1
clone size: many
CDR3 DNA: TGTGCCACAAGGACAGGGAACACCGGGGAGCTGTTTTTT
CDR3 protein: CATRTGNTGELFF

V gene: TRBV28
J gene: TRBJ1-2
D gene: TRBD1
clone size: .
CDR3 DNA: TGTGCCAGCAGTCGACAGGGGTCACGCTATGGCTACACCTTC
CDR3 protein: CASSRQGSRYGYTF

V gene: TRBV28
J gene: TRBJ2-5
D gene: TRBD2
clone size: .
CDR3 DNA: TGTGCCAGCAGTTTATGGGGAGGGAGCGGCGAGACCCAGTACTTC
CDR3 protein: CASSLWGGSGETQYF

V gene: TRBV3-1
J gene: TRBJ2-7
D gene: TRBD2
clone size: few
CDR3 DNA: TGTGCCAGCGGGCCGACTAGCGGAGGAGTAGGGGAGCAGTACTTC
CDR3 protein: CASGPTSGGVGEQYF

V gene: TRBV15
J gene: TRBJ2-2
D gene: .
clone size: many
CDR3 DNA: TGTGCCACCAGCAGAGCGGGGGTGAACACCGGGGAGCTGTTTTTT
CDR3 protein: CATSRAGVNTGELFF

V gene: TRBV6-1
J gene: TRBJ2-1
D gene: TRBD2
clone size: few
CDR3 DNA: TGTGCCAGCCGAGTACTAGCGGGGGGGTTAAATGAGCAGTTCTTC
CDR3 protein: CASRVLAGGLNEQFF

V gene: TRBV7-8
J gene: TRBJ1-1
D gene: .
clone size: .
CDR3 DNA: TGTGCCAGCAGCTTGTTTGAACAGAACACTGAAGCTTTCTTT
CDR3 protein: CASSLFEQNTEAFF

V gene: TRBV24-1
J gene: TRBJ2-1
D gene: .
clone size: few
CDR3 DNA: TGTGCCACCAGTGCAGTGGGGGCGGGCGAAGGTCATGAGCAGTTCTTC
CDR3 protein: CATSAVGAGEGHEQFF

V gene: TRBV28
J gene: TRBJ2-7
D gene: .
clone size: few
CDR3 DNA: TGTGCCAGCAGTTTCGGCAGGGAGTCCTACGAGCAGTACTTC
CDR3 protein: CASSFGRESYEQYF

V gene: TRBV29-1
J gene: TRBJ1-6
D gene: TRBD1
clone size: many
CDR3 DNA: TGCAGCGTGCGGGACAGTTGGAATTCACCCCTCCACTTT
CDR3 protein: CSVRDSWNSPLHF

V gene: TRBV6-1
J gene: TRBJ1-3
D gene: .
clone size: many
CDR3 DNA: TGTGCCAGTCGCGACGGGGGGTCTGGAAACACCATATATTTT
CDR3 protein: CASRDGGSGNTIYF

V gene: TRBV28
J gene: TRBJ2-1
D gene: TRBD2
clone size: many
CDR3 DNA: TGTGCCAGCACCCCAGCGGGAGGCCGGCCTGACTTC
CDR3 protein: CASTPAGGRPDF

V gene: TRBV10-3
J gene: TRBJ2-3
D gene: TRBD2
clone size: .
CDR3 DNA: TGTGCCATCAGTGGGGGGGGATCTGGCACAGATACGCAGTATTTT
CDR3 protein: CAISGGGSGTDTQYF

V gene: TRBV20-1
J gene: TRBJ1-5
D gene: .
clone size: .
CDR3 DNA: TGCAGTGCTAGAGACGGCAGGGGAGTCAATCAGCCCCAGCATTTT
CDR3 protein: CSARDGRGVNQPQHF

V gene: TRBV9
J gene: TRBJ2-2
D gene: .
clone size: .
CDR3 DNA: TGTGTCAGCAGCCCCCCGTTCGGATACGGGGAGCTGTTTTTT
CDR3 protein: CVSSPPFGYGELFF

V gene: TRBV12-3/TRBV12-4
J gene: TRBJ2-7
D gene: .
clone size: many
CDR3 DNA: TGTGCCAGCAGTTTGGTCACCTTGGGAGACGAGCAGTACTTC
CDR3 protein: CASSLVTLGDEQYF

V gene: TRBV7-8
J gene: TRBJ1-5
D gene: .
clone size: .
CDR3 DNA: TGTGCCAGCACCTGGGGAGGGGCCAAACAGCCCCAGCATTTT
CDR3 protein: CASTWGGAKQPQHF

V gene: TRBV6-1
J gene: TRBJ2-1
D gene: TRBD2
clone size: few
CDR3 DNA: TGTGCCAGCAGCACCGGGGGACTACCCTACAATGAGCAGTTCTTC
CDR3 protein: CASSTGGLPYNEQFF

V gene: TRBV12-3/TRBV12-4
J gene: TRBJ2-3
D gene: .
clone size: many
CDR3 DNA: TGTGCCAGCAGACTTAGCACAGATACGCAGTATTTT
CDR3 protein: CASRLSTDTQYF

V gene: TRBV5-4
J gene: TRBJ2-1
D gene: .
clone size: many
CDR3 DNA: TGTGCCAGCAGCCCCGACGACAATGAGCAGTTCTTC
CDR3 protein: CASSPDDNEQFF

V gene: TRBV29-1
J gene: TRBJ2-7
D gene: .
clone size: .
CDR3 DNA: TGCAGCGTAAGGGGGGAGGGCCTTTTAGAGCAGTACTTC
CDR3 protein: CSVRGEGLLEQYF

V gene: TRBV6-5
J gene: TRBJ2-7
D gene: .
clone size: .
CDR3 DNA: TGTGCCAGCAGTTACGGATTTAACGTAATTTCGAGCTCCTACGAGCAGTACTTC
CDR3 protein: CASSYGFNVISSSYEQYF

V gene: TRBV5-1
J gene: TRBJ1-1
D gene: TRBD1
clone size: .
CDR3 DNA: TGCGCCAGCAGCTCAGGGGGATGGGGCACTGAAGCTTTCTTT
CDR3 protein: CASSSGGWGTEAFF

V gene: TRBV5-1
J gene: TRBJ2-4
D gene: TRBD1
clone size: .
CDR3 DNA: TGCGCCAGCAGCCCGGGACAGGACAAAAACATTCAGTACTTC
CDR3 protein: CASSPGQDKNIQYF

V gene: TRBV15
J gene: TRBJ2-2
D gene: .
clone size: few
CDR3 DNA: TGTGCCACCCAGTGGGCTGGGCGGCGGGAGCTGTTTTTT
CDR3 protein: CATQWAGRRELFF

V gene: TRBV5-6
J gene: TRBJ2-2
D gene: .
clone size: few
CDR3 DNA: TGTGCCAGCAGCAATGGACAGTACACCGGGGAGCTGTTTTTT
CDR3 protein: CASSNGQYTGELFF

V gene: TRBV4-1
J gene: TRBJ1-1
D gene: TRBD1
clone size: .
CDR3 DNA: TGCGCCAGCAGCCAAGATTCGAGAGGGGGCCCGCGATGGGGCACTGAAGCTTTCTTT
CDR3 protein: CASSQDSRGGPRWGTEAFF

V gene: TRBV10-3
J gene: TRBJ2-7
D gene: .
clone size: .
CDR3 DNA: TGTGCCATCAGTACCGGGACCCCAGAGCAGTACTTC
CDR3 protein: CAISTGTPEQYF

V gene: TRBV28
J gene: TRBJ2-7
D gene: .
clone size: many
CDR3 DNA: TGTGCCAGCAGTTTATCTTCAGGGGATGTTCGGTCCTACGAGCAGTACTTC
CDR3 protein: CASSLSSGDVRSYEQYF

V gene: TRBV28
J gene: TRBJ1-5
D gene: .
clone size: many
CDR3 DNA: TGTGCCAGCAGATCCTCTCAGGGTGATCAGCCCCAGCATTTT
CDR3 protein: CASRSSQGDQPQHF

V gene: TRBV20-1
J gene: TRBJ2-1
D gene: TRBD2
clone size: .
CDR3 DNA: TGCAGTGCCACACTAGCGGGGGGGCCCGATGAGCAGTTCTTC
CDR3 protein: CSATLAGGPDEQFF

V gene: TRBV29-1
J gene: TRBJ2-1
D gene: TRBD2
clone size: few
CDR3 DNA: TGCAGCGTTGTTGTCGGGGGGTCCTACAATGAGCAGTTCTTC
CDR3 protein: CSVVVGGSYNEQFF

V gene: TRBV10-3
J gene: TRBJ2-1
D gene: .
clone size: few
CDR3 DNA: TGTGCCATCAGTGAGTACTTTAAAGGATACAATGAGCAGTTCTTC
CDR3 protein: CAISEYFKGYNEQFF

V gene: TRBV12-5
J gene: TRBJ2-3
D gene: TRBD2
clone size: few
CDR3 DNA: TGTGCTAGTGGTCGAGGGACTAGCGAATTTACCACAGATACGCAGTATTTT
CDR3 protein: CASGRGTSEFTTDTQYF

V gene: TRBV4-1
J gene: TRBJ2-5
D gene: .
clone size: many
CDR3 DNA: TGCGCCAGCAGCACCAAAGGGTTGTGGGGGGAAGAGACCCAGTACTTC
CDR3 protein: CASSTKGLWGEETQYF

V gene: TRBV29-1
J gene: TRBJ2-1
D gene: .
clone size: .
CDR3 DNA: TGCAGCGTTGAACAGTCTGGCAATGAGCAGTTCTTC
CDR3 protein: CSVEQSGNEQFF

V gene: TRBV4-1
J gene: TRBJ2-2
D gene: .
clone size: few
CDR3 DNA: TGCGCCAGCAGCCCCCTCTTGAGGCAGCCCGGGGAGCTGTTTTTT
CDR3 protein: CASSPLLRQPGELFF

V gene: TRBV11-1
J gene: TRBJ2-6
D gene: .
clone size: .
CDR3 DNA: TGTGCCAGCAGCAATAGAGGGGGGAAATCCTCGGGGGCCAACGTCCTGACTTTC
CDR3 protein: CASSNRGGKSSGANVLTF

V gene: TRBV28
J gene: TRBJ1-1
D gene: .
clone size: many
CDR3 DNA: TGTGCCAGCAGTTCCTCCGGCGGAGGGGGAAACACTGAAGCTTTCTTT
CDR3 protein: CASSSSGGGGNTEAFF

V gene: TRBV15
J gene: TRBJ1-1
D gene: .
clone size: many
CDR3 DNA: TGTGCCACCAGCAGAGAGGGGGGACGGTACACTGAAGCTTTCTTT
CDR3 protein: CATSREGGRYTEAFF

V gene: TRBV6-1
J gene: TRBJ2-1
D gene: TRBD1
clone size: few
CDR3 DNA: TGTGCCAGCAAACTTACAGGGGCCTCCTACAATGAGCAGTTCTTC
CDR3 protein: CASKLTGASYNEQFF

V gene: TRBV12-3/TRBV12-4
J gene: TRBJ2-7
D gene: .
clone size: few
CDR3 DNA: TGTGCCAGCAGAGGCGGAAACTCCTACGAGCAGTACTTC
CDR3 protein: CASRGGNSYEQYF

V gene: TRBV10-2
J gene: TRBJ2-1
D gene: .
clone size: few
CDR3 DNA: TGCGCCAGCAGTGACGCGGGATACAATGAGCAGTTCTTC
CDR3 protein: CASSDAGYNEQFF